The 2 T cell receptor beta chains listed next were all sequenced from one sample in a study of blood T cell repertoires in COVID-19 (dated by TCRdb to between 2020 and 2021). The library was prepared using the immunoSEQ multiplex PCR assay. Not all clones reach the TCRdb copy of this immuneACCESS table, which keeps in-frame sequences only. Checked studies attribute under half of the gap to unresolved V genes and leave the rest unexplained. The sample table records about 95,000 clones; more than 65% of these occur just once. Roughly 25% of the sample comes from the top ten. Sequencing was performed on peripheral blood. The receptors shown here come from an elderly man with active or convalescent COVID-19.

This rearrangement joins TRBV7-8 to TRBJ1-5; D perhaps matches TRBD1 (6 bases). Trimming removed 5 bases from V and 1 base from J, with 18 bases in between. In germline, CDR1 is SGHVS, CDR2 FQNEAQ. This CDR3 region has 17 residues. CDR3 in amino acids: CASSRVSGGQSNQPQHF. The CDR3 bases are TGTGCCAGCAGCCGGGTTTCGGGGGGGCAAAGCAATCAGCCCCAGCATTTT.

This clone was detected only a few times. The chain recombines TRBV15 with TRBJ2-1; weak D call: TRBD2 (6 bases). Trimming stripped 5 bases from V and 7 bases from J, with 18 bases between. Germline V gives CDR1 LNHNV, CDR2 YYDKDF (reference sequence). The CDR3 runs to 15 residues. For the CDR3, the DNA is TGTGCCACCAGCTATATCCGCGGGGTTGGGAATGAGCAGTTCTTC. Translated, it gives CATSYIRGVGNEQFF.